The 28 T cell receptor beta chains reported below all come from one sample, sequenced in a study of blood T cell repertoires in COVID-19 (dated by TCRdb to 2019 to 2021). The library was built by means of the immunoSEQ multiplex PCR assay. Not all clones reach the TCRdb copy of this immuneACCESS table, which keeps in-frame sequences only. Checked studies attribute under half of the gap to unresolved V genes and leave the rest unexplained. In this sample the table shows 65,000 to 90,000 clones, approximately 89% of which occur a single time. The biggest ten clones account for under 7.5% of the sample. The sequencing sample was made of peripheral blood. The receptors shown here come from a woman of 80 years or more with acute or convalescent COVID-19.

The CDR3 nucleotides are TGTGCCAGCAGGTACTCGGGGTCCGATGGCTACACCTTC. Residues: CASRYSGSDGYTF. This sequence joins TRBV12-3 or TRBV12-4 and TRBJ1-2; D call uncertain. The CDR3 sequence is 13 residues long. The V and J ends lost 6 bases and 6 bases respectively, with 14 bases between them.

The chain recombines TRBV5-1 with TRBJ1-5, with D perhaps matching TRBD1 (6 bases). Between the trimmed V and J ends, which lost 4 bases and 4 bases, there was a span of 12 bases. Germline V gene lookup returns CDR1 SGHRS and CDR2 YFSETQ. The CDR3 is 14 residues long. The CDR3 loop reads CASSPLGANQPQHF. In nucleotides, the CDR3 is TGCGCCAGCAGCCCCTTGGGGGCGAATCAGCCCCAGCATTTT.

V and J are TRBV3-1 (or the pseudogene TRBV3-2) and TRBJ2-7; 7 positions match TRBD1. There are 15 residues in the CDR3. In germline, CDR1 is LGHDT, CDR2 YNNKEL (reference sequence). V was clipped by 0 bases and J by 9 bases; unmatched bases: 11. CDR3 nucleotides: TGTGCCAGCAGCCAAGATCACGGGACAGTCTTATGGCAGTACTTC. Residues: CASSQDHGTVLWQYF.

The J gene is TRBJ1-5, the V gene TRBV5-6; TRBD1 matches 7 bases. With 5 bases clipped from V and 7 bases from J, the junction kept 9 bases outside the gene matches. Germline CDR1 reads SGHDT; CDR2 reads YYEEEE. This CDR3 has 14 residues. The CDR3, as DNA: TGTGCCAGCAGTTTAAGGGGGCGGTTGCAGCCCCAGCATTTT. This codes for CASSLRGRLQPQHF.

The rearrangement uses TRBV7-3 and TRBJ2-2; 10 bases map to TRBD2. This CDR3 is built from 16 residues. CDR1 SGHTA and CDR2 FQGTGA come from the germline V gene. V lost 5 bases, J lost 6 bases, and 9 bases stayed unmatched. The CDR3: CASSPRPAGGAGELFF. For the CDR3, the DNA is TGTGCCAGCAGCCCCCGTCCAGCGGGGGGGGCCGGGGAGCTGTTTTTT. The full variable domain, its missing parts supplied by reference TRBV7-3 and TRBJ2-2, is GAGVSQTPSNKVTEKGKYVELRCDPISGHTALYWYRQSLGQGPEFLIYFQGTGAADDSGLPNDRFFAVRPEGSVSTLKIQRTERGDSAVYLCASSPRPAGGAGELFFGEGSRLTVL.

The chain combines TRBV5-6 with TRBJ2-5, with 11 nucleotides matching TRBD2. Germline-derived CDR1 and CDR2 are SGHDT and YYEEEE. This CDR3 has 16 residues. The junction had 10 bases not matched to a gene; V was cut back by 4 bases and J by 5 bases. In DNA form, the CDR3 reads TGTGCCAGCAGCGCAGTAGCGGGAGGGCCGGGGGAGACCCAGTACTTC. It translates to CASSAVAGGPGETQYF.

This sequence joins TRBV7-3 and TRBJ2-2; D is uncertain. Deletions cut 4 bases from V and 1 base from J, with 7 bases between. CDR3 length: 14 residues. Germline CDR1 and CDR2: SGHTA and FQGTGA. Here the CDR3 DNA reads TGTGCCAGCAGCTCCTCACAGAACACCGGGGAGCTGTTTTTT. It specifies CASSSSQNTGELFF.

The CDR3 sequence: CATSRDGEAGLVSSYNEQFF. CDR3 nucleotide sequence: TGTGCCACCAGCAGAGATGGTGAAGCGGGACTAGTGAGCTCCTACAATGAGCAGTTCTTC. The chain links TRBV15 to TRBJ2-1; TRBD2 matches at 8 bases. V was clipped by 0 bases and J by 0 bases; unmatched bases: 13. This CDR3 is 20 amino acids long. Looked up from germline, CDR1 is LNHNV and CDR2 is YYDKDF (reference sequence). Drawing the rest from reference TRBV15 and TRBJ2-1, the complete variable domain is DAMVIQNPRYQVTQFGKPVTLSCSQTLNHNVMYWYQQKSSQAPKLLFHYYDKDFNNEADTPDNFQSRRPNTSFCFLDIRSPGLGDTAMYLCATSRDGEAGLVSSYNEQFFGPGTRLTVL.

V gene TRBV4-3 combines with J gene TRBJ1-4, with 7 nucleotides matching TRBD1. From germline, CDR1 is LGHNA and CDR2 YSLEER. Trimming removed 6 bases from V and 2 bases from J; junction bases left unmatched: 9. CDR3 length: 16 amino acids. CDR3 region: CASSLSVGGTNEKLFF. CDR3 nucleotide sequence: TGCGCCAGCAGTCTTAGTGTAGGGGGCACTAATGAAAAACTGTTTTTT.

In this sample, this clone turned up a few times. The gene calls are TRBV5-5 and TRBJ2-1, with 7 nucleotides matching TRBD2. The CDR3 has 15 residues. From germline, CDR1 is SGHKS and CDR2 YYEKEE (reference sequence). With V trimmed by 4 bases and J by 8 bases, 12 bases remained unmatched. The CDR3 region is CASSPGRRETYEQFF. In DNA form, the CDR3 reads TGTGCCAGCAGCCCAGGGAGGCGGGAGACCTATGAGCAGTTCTTC.

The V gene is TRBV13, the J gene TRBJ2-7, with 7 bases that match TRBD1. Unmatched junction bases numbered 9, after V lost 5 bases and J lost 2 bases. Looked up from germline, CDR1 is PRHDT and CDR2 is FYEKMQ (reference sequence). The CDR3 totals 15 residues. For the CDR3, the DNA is TGTGCCAGCAGCCCCGAGAGGGACAGAACCTACGAGCAGTACTTC. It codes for CASSPERDRTYEQYF.

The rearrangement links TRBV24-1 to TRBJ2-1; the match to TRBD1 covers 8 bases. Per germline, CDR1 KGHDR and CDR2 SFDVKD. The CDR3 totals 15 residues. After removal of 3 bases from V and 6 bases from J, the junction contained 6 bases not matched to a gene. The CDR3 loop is CATSDKPGQANEQFF. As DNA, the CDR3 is TGTGCCACCAGTGATAAGCCGGGACAGGCCAATGAGCAGTTCTTC.

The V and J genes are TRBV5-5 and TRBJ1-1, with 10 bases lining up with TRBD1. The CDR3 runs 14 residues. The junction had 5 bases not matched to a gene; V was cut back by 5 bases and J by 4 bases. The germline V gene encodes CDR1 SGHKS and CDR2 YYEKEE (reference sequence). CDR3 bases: TGTGCCAGCAGGCTGGGACAGGGGCCCACTGAAGCTTTCTTT. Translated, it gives CASRLGQGPTEAFF.

In DNA form, the CDR3 reads TGTGCCAGCAGCGCGTCCCTCGGGGCCAACGTCCTGACTTTC. Its translation: CASSASLGANVLTF. This chain uses TRBV13 with TRBJ2-6; no definite D call. CDR3 length: 14 amino acids. Trimming stripped 5 bases from V and 4 bases from J, with 9 bases between. Germline CDR1 reads PRHDT; CDR2 reads FYEKMQ (reference sequence). Filled out from reference TRBV13 and TRBJ2-6, the complete variable domain reads AAGVIQSPRHLIKEKRETATLKCYPIPRHDTVYWYQQGPGQDPQFLISFYEKMQSDKGSIPDRFSAQQFSDYHSELNMSSLELGDSALYFCASSASLGANVLTFGAGSRLTVL.

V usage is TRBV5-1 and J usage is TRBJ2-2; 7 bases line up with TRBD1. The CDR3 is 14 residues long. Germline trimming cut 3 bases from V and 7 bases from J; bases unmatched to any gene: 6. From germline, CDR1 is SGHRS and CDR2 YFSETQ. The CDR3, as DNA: TGCGCCAGCAGCTATTCGACAGGGAACGGGGAGCTGTTTTTT. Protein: CASSYSTGNGELFF.

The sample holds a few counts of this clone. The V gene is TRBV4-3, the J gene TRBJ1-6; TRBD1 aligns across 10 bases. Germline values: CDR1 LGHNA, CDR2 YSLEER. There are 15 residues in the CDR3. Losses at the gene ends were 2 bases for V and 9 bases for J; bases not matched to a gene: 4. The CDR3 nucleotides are TGCGCCAGCAGCCAACGGGACAGGGGCGGTTCACCCCTCCACTTT. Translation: CASSQRDRGGSPLHF.

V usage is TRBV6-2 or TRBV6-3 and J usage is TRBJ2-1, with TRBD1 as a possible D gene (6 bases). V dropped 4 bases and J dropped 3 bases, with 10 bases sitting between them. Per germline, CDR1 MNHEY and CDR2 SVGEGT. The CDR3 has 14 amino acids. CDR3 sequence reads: CASSSGAFYNEQFF. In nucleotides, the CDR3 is TGTGCCAGCAGTTCAGGGGCGTTCTACAATGAGCAGTTCTTC.

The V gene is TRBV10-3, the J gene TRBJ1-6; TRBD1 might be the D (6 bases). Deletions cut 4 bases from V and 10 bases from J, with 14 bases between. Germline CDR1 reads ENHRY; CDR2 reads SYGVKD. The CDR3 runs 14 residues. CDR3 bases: TGTGCCATCAGTGGACAGGAAGGAAGGTCACCCCTCCACTTT. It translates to CAISGQEGRSPLHF.

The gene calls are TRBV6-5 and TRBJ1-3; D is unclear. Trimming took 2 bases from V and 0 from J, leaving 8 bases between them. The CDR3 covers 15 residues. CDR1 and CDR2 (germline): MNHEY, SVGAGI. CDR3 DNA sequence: TGTGCCAGCAGTTACACTGAAAACTCTGGAAACACCATATATTTT. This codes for CASSYTENSGNTIYF.

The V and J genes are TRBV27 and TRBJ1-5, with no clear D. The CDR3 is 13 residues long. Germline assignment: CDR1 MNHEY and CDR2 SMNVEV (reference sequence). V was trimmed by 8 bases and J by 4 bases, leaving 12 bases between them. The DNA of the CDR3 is TGTGCCAGCGCCCCGGTACGGAATCAGCCCCAGCATTTT. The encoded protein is CASAPVRNQPQHF.

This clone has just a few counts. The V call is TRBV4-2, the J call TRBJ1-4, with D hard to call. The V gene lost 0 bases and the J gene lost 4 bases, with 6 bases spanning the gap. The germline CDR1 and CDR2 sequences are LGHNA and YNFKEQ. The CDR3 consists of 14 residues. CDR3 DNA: TGTGCCAGCAGCCAAGAACGGTATAATGAAAAACTGTTTTTT. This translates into CASSQERYNEKLFF.

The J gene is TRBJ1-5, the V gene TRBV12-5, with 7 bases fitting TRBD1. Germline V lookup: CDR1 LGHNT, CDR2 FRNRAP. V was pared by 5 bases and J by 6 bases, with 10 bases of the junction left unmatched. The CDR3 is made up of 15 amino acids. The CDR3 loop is CASGTGNRGPQPQHF. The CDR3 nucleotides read TGTGCTAGTGGTACGGGAAATAGGGGGCCTCAGCCCCAGCATTTT.

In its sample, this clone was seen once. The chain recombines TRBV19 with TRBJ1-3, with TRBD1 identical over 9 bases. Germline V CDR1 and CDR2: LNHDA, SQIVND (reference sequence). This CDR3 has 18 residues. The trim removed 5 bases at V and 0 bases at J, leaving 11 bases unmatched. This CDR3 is CASSRPPGQGISGNTIYF. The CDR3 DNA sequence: TGTGCCAGTAGTCGACCTCCGGGACAGGGAATCTCTGGAAACACCATATATTTT.

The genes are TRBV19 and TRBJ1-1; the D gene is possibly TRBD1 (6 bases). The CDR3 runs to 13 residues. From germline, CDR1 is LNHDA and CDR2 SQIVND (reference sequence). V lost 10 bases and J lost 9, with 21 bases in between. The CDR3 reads CATRTTDSIKAFF. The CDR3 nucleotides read TGTGCCACCCGTACCACGGACAGTATTAAAGCTTTCTTT.

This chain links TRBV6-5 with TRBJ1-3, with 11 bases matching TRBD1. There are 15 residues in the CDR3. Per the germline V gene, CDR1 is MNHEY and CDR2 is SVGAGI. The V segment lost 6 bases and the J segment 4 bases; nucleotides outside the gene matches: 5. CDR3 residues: CASRRTGGEGNTIYF. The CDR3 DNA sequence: TGTGCCAGCAGACGGACAGGGGGCGAGGGAAACACCATATATTTT.

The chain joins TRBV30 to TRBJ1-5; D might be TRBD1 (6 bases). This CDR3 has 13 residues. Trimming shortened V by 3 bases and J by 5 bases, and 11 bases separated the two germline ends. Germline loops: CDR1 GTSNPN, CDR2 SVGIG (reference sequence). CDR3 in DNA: TGTGCCTGGAGGGGGAGGGGGGATCAGCCCCAGCATTTT. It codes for CAWRGRGDQPQHF. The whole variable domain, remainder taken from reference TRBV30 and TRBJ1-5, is SQTIHQWPATLVQPVGSPLSLECTVEGTSNPNLYWYRQAAGRGLQLLFYSVGIGQISSEVPQNLSASRPQDRQFILSSKKLLLSDSGFYLCAWRGRGDQPQHFGDGTRLSIL.

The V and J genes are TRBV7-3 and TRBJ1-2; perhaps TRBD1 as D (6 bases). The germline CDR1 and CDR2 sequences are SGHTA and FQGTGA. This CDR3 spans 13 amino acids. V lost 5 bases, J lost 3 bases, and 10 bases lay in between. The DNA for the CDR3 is TGTGCCAGCAGCCTGAGGGGGTACTATGGCTACACCTTC. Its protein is CASSLRGYYGYTF. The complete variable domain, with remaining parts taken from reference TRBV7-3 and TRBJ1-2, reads GAGVSQTPSNKVTEKGKYVELRCDPISGHTALYWYRQSLGQGPEFLIYFQGTGAADDSGLPNDRFFAVRPEGSVSTLKIQRTERGDSAVYLCASSLRGYYGYTFGSGTRLTVV.

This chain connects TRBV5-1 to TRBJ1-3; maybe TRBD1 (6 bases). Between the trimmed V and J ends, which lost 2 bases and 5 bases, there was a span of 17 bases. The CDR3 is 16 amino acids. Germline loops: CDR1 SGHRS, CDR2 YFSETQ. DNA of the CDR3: TGCGCCAGCAGCTTCGGGGAGGGGACAATACGAAACACCATATATTTT. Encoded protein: CASSFGEGTIRNTIYF. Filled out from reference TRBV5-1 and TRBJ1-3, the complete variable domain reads KAGVTQTPRYLIKTRGQQVTLSCSPISGHRSVSWYQQTPGQGLQFLFEYFSETQRNKGNFPGRFSGRQFSNSRSEMNVSTLELGDSALYLCASSFGEGTIRNTIYFGEGSWLTVV.